The source of this TCR beta chain is a study of ipilimumab plus nivolumab after autologous stem cell transplantation. This table comes from immunoSEQ multiplex PCR, and its TCRdb copy is limited to in-frame clones, with some not included. Of fewer than 30,000 clones in the sample, around 83% are singletons; the top ten hold 4% to 6%. Trimming removed 3 bases from V and 5 bases from J; junction bases left unmatched: 6. Germline V gives CDR1 LNHDA, CDR2 SQIVND (reference sequence). This CDR3 has 15 amino acids. This TCR was recovered from a male donor with diffuse large B-cell lymphoma. The source was PBMCs, collected in a trial of ipilimumab plus nivolumab as post-transplant consolidation. This sequence joins TRBV19 and TRBJ2-3, with TRBD2 matching 9 bases. CDR3 nucleotide sequence: TGTGCCAGTAGTATTGGCGGGGGGGCTTTAGATACGCAGTATTTT. The encoded protein is CASSIGGGALDTQYF. The whole variable domain, remainder taken from reference TRBV19 and TRBJ2-3, is DGGITQSPKYLFRKEGQNVTLSCEQNLNHDAMYWYRQDPGQGLRLIYYSQIVNDFQKGDIAEGYSVSREKKESFPLTVTSAQKNPTAFYLCASSIGGGALDTQYFGPGTRLTVL.